The 27 T cell receptor beta chains given below trace back to one sample, sequenced in a study of T-cell memory formation after mild COVID-19. Each CDR3 protein is one row after TCRdb ran MiXCR on the 5' RACE reads. Of under 200,000 distinct CDR3 sequences detected, roughly 13% appear once; the ten largest clones hold approximately 3.4%. The sample consisted of PBMCs or a T cell subset sorted from them (not recorded which). These receptors were collected from a man aged 18 to 29 who had mild COVID-19 (a few samples of this study predate the infection). Cell type and time point are not known.

This clonotype was seen at least ten times. The chain joins TRBV9 to TRBJ2-3, with TRBD2 matching 8 bases. The germline V gene has CDR1 SGDLS and CDR2 YYNGEE. The V segment lost 4 bases and the J segment 6 bases; nucleotides outside the gene matches: 10. This CDR3 has 15 amino acids. CDR3 bases: TGTGCCAGCAGCTCGGGACTAGGGATGTTGGATACGCAGTATTTT. It specifies CASSSGLGMLDTQYF.

The chain combines TRBV12-3 or TRBV12-4 with TRBJ1-5; D is unresolved. The CDR3 has 14 residues. V lost 6 bases, J lost 1 base, and 10 bases lay in between. CDR3 bases: TGTGCCAGCAGATACCGAGGGAGCAATCAGCCCCAGCATTTT. Residues: CASRYRGSNQPQHF.

There are many counts of this clonotype. The chain combines TRBV20-1 with TRBJ2-7; tentatively, D is TRBD1 (5 bases). Germline CDR1 reads DFQATT; CDR2 reads SNEGSKA (reference sequence). This CDR3 has 14 amino acids. With 3 bases removed from V and 2 bases from J, the gap between germline ends came to 14 bases. This CDR3 is CSASSVDTAYEQYV. The CDR3 coding sequence is TGCAGTGCTAGCTCTGTGGACACCGCCTACGAGCAGTACGTC.

In its sample, this clonotype was seen a few times. The chain has TRBV6-2 or TRBV6-3 and TRBJ1-1; D call uncertain. The CDR3 has 13 amino acids. Germline V gene sequence: CDR1 MNHEY, CDR2 SVGEGT. V gave up 1 base and J gave up 5 bases, with 8 bases separating them. CDR3 sequence reads: CASSYLAETEAFF. The CDR3 coding sequence is TGTGCCAGCAGTTACTTAGCGGAGACTGAAGCTTTCTTT.

The chain joins TRBV12-3 or TRBV12-4 to TRBJ2-1; unclear D gene. The CDR3 spans 17 residues. The V end was cut by 4 bases, the J end by 1 base, with 17 bases between. The DNA of the CDR3 is TGTGCCAGCAGTTCCGGTCGGCTAATGGGGTCCTACAATGAGCAGTTCTTC. It is translated as CASSSGRLMGSYNEQFF.

As DNA, the CDR3 is TGTGCCAGCAGCCCCGGAGGGGCCGAAGAGACCCAGTACTTC. The encoded protein is CASSPGGAEETQYF. The V and J genes are TRBV5-6 and TRBJ2-5; D perhaps matches TRBD2 (6 bases). The CDR3 loop spans 14 amino acids. V gave up 4 bases and J gave up 3 bases, with 13 bases separating them. Germline CDR1 and CDR2: SGHDT and YYEEEE.

The chain is built from TRBV7-2 and TRBJ1-1; 9 positions agree with TRBD1. Germline V CDR1 and CDR2: SGHTA, FQGNSA. V shed 1 base, J shed 4 bases, and the junction held 13 bases outside the gene matches. The CDR3 length is 18 residues. CDR3 sequence: CASSLGPTGGASGTEAFF. CDR3 DNA sequence: TGTGCCAGCAGCTTAGGCCCCACAGGGGGCGCGAGCGGCACTGAAGCTTTCTTT. Combining the CDR3 with reference TRBV7-2 and TRBJ1-1 gives the whole variable domain GAGVSQSPSNKVTEKGKDVELRCDPISGHTALYWYRQSLGQGLEFLIYFQGNSAPDKSGLPSDRFSAERTGGSVSTLTIQRTQQEDSAVYLCASSLGPTGGASGTEAFFGQGTRLTVV.

This chain joins TRBV4-3 and TRBJ1-4, with D possibly being TRBD1 (6 bases). Germline CDR1 reads LGHNA; CDR2 reads YSLEER. Trimming removed 4 bases at V and 8 bases at J, with 11 bases between. The CDR3 spans 13 residues. The CDR3 coding sequence is TGCGCCAGCAGCCTAAGGGACAACGAAAAACTGTTTTTT. This sequence encodes CASSLRDNEKLFF.

This clonotype was seen ten or more times. J is TRBJ2-3 and V is TRBV7-9; 12 nucleotides line up with TRBD2. Trimming cost V 0 bases and J 4 bases; bases outside gene matches: 5. In germline, CDR1 is SEHNR, CDR2 FQNEAQ (reference sequence). This CDR3 spans 17 amino acids. DNA of the CDR3: TGTGCCAGCAGCTTAGCGCCTAGCGGGGGGGCGGCAGATACGCAGTATTTT. Translation gives CASSLAPSGGAADTQYF.

This clonotype was seen many times. The chain joins TRBV15 to TRBJ1-2; D unresolved. Germline CDR1 and CDR2: LNHNV and YYDKDF (reference sequence). Between the trimmed V and J ends, which lost 5 bases and 8 bases, there was a span of 15 bases. The CDR3 runs 13 residues. The CDR3 region has the DNA TGTGCCACCAGCGTGTCTATGGAGGAAGGCTACACCTTC. It is translated as CATSVSMEEGYTF.

There are a few counts of this clonotype. This sequence joins TRBV30 and TRBJ2-7; tentative D call: TRBD2 (5 bases). Trimming stripped 7 bases from V and 5 bases from J, with 18 bases between. The CDR3 extends over 13 amino acids. Germline V gene lookup returns CDR1 GTSNPN and CDR2 SVGIG (reference sequence). CDR3 region: CASTRRVSNEQYF. CDR3 DNA: TGTGCCTCCACTCGGCGGGTGTCCAACGAGCAGTACTTC.

This clonotype was counted only a few times. The genes are TRBV12-3 or TRBV12-4 and TRBJ1-2; D gene uncertain. CDR3 size: 11 residues. V lost 4 bases to trimming and J lost 7 bases, with 7 bases between them. DNA for the CDR3: TGTGCCAGCAGTTCTGGGCCTGGCTACACCTTC. It encodes CASSSGPGYTF.

In this sample, this clonotype turned up many times. The chain employs TRBV4-3 and TRBJ2-3; 7 nucleotides line up with TRBD2. V dropped 3 bases and J dropped 6; count of bases not matched to a gene: 3. The germline gives CDR1 LGHNA, CDR2 YSLEER. CDR3 length equals 13 residues. The CDR3 DNA sequence: TGCGCCAGCAGCCAGGAGCGGGGTGATACGCAGTATTTT. Translation: CASSQERGDTQYF.

This chain uses TRBV7-9 with TRBJ1-2; a possible D gene is TRBD1 (6 bases). The V gene's germline CDR1 is SEHNR and CDR2 FQNEAQ (reference sequence). V was trimmed by 5 bases and J by 4 bases, leaving 17 bases between them. This CDR3 has 15 residues. The CDR3 DNA follows: TGTGCCAGCAGCCACCCACAGGGCGGGACCTATGGCTACACCTTC. Amino acids: CASSHPQGGTYGYTF.

This sequence joins TRBV4-1 and TRBJ1-2, with a possible D match to TRBD1 (5 bases). Trimming shortened V by 0 bases and J by 1 base, and 12 bases separated the two germline ends. This CDR3 comprises 16 residues. In germline, CDR1 is MGHRA, CDR2 YSYEKL. The chain's CDR3 is CASSQERAGYNYGYTF. CDR3 bases: TGCGCCAGCAGCCAAGAACGGGCAGGGTATAACTATGGCTACACCTTC.

In the case of this clonotype: One end of the junction varies from germline; a read error may be responsible. The chain links TRBV10-3 to TRBJ2-6, with D perhaps matching TRBD2 (5 bases). Per the germline V gene, CDR1 is ENHRY and CDR2 is SYGVKD. This CDR3 has 19 residues. The CDR3 spells CAISVSLVLGSSGANVLTF. In nucleotides, the CDR3 is TGTGCCATTAGTGTATCCCTCGTCTTAGGGAGCTCTGGGGCCAACGTCCTGACTTTC.

There are a few counts of this clonotype. CDR3 in amino acids: CASSLDRGYYEQYV. CDR3 coding DNA: TGTGCCAGCAGCTTAGACAGGGGGTACTACGAGCAGTACGTC. The V gene is TRBV7-2, the J gene TRBJ2-7, with 8 bases aligning to TRBD1. With 1 base clipped from V and 3 bases from J, the junction kept 2 bases outside the gene matches. CDR1 and CDR2 (germline): SGHTA, FQGNSA. The CDR3 covers 14 residues.

This clonotype was detected only a few times. The V and J genes are TRBV12-3 or TRBV12-4 and TRBJ2-3, with 8 bases that match TRBD2. V lost 7 bases and J lost 5; bases outside the gene matches: 8. The CDR3 loop spans 14 amino acids. Here the CDR3 reads CASMAGGARDTQYF. The CDR3 region has the DNA TGTGCCAGCATGGCCGGGGGGGCTCGAGATACGCAGTATTTT.

This clonotype was seen a handful of times. J is TRBJ2-7 and V is TRBV7-9; D ambiguous. Looked up from germline, CDR1 is SEHNR and CDR2 is FQNEAQ (reference sequence). The CDR3 spans 12 residues. The V end lost 3 bases, the J end lost 3 bases, and 6 bases lay between the germline ends. The CDR3 nucleotides are TGTGCCAGCAGCTTTTCGGGCTACGAGCAGTACGTC. This sequence encodes CASSFSGYEQYV.

This clonotype was counted only a few times. The chain joins TRBV5-1 to TRBJ2-3; TRBD2 is a possible D gene (7 bases). Germline V lookup: CDR1 SGHRS, CDR2 YFSETQ. The V end was cut by 4 bases, the J end by 4 bases, with 16 bases between. The CDR3 runs to 15 residues. In DNA form, the CDR3 reads TGCGCCAGCAGCCCCCAAGGGGGGGTCCCAGATACGCAGTATTTT. It codes for CASSPQGGVPDTQYF.

This sequence joins TRBV5-1 and TRBJ2-7, with D uncertain. Germline CDR1 and CDR2: SGHRS and YFSETQ. This CDR3 has 14 amino acids. The V end was cut by 3 bases, the J end by 2 bases, with 12 bases between. The DNA for the CDR3 is TGCGCCAGCAGCTCCCCCCCGGGTGCCTACGAGCAGTACTTC. Translation: CASSSPPGAYEQYF. Full variable domain (remainder filled in from reference TRBV5-1 and TRBJ2-7): KAGVTQTPRYLIKTRGQQVTLSCSPISGHRSVSWYQQTPGQGLQFLFEYFSETQRNKGNFPGRFSGRQFSNSRSEMNVSTLELGDSALYLCASSSPPGAYEQYFGPGTRLTVT.

There are a few counts of this clonotype. CDR3 nucleotide sequence: TGTGCCAGCAGCTGGGCAGAGCTTTACAATGAGCAGTTCTTC. Translating gives CASSWAELYNEQFF. This chain links TRBV7-8 with TRBJ2-1, with D unresolved. Germline assignment: CDR1 SGHVS and CDR2 FQNEAQ. V was clipped by 4 bases and J by 4 bases, with 11 bases between them. The CDR3 totals 14 residues.

This clonotype showed up many times. The J gene is TRBJ2-7, the V gene TRBV12-3 or TRBV12-4; 8 bases agree with TRBD2. Trimming at V came to 6 bases and at J to 1 base, leaving 14 bases not matched to a gene. The CDR3 consists of 17 residues. CDR3 sequence (DNA): TGTGCCAGCAGCCACCCGGGGACGGGGGGGGAATCCTACGAGCAGTACTTC. It specifies CASSHPGTGGESYEQYF.

This clonotype has only a few counts. The chain recombines TRBV3-1 with TRBJ1-2; TRBD1 matches at 9 bases. The CDR3 is 13 residues long. Germline trimming cut 9 bases from V and 7 bases from J; bases unmatched to any gene: 9. The germline V gene has CDR1 LGHDT and CDR2 YNNKEL (reference sequence). The CDR3 sequence is CASLDRGTGGYTF. CDR3 sequence (DNA): TGTGCCAGTTTGGACAGGGGCACGGGTGGCTACACCTTC.

This clonotype has just a few counts. CDR3 region: CASSLTLEGESFF. The CDR3 coding sequence is TGTGCCAGCAGCTTAACGTTGGAGGGAGAGTCTTTCTTT. The rearrangement joins TRBV7-3 to TRBJ1-1; D gene unclear. Germline lookup yields CDR1 SGHTA and CDR2 FQGTGA. Between the trimmed V and J ends, which lost 0 bases and 12 bases, there was a span of 14 bases. The CDR3 covers 13 residues. The variable domain in full, with the rest retrieved from reference TRBV7-3 and TRBJ1-1, is GAGVSQTPSNKVTEKGKYVELRCDPISGHTALYWYRQSLGQGPEFLIYFQGTGAADDSGLPNDRFFAVRPEGSVSTLKIQRTERGDSAVYLCASSLTLEGESFFGQGTRLTVV.

This clonotype showed up just a few times. The V gene is TRBV4-3, the J gene TRBJ2-4, with 7 bases that match TRBD2. In germline, CDR1 is LGHNA, CDR2 YSLEER. The CDR3 extends over 14 amino acids. The ends lost 1 base at V and 7 bases at J; junction bases unmatched: 4. CDR3 bases: TGCGCCAGCAGCCAAGGGGAGGGATTGAACATTCAGTACTTC. This sequence encodes CASSQGEGLNIQYF.

The chain links TRBV20-1 to TRBJ2-5; TRBD2 might be the D (6 bases). Germline V gene lookup returns CDR1 DFQATT and CDR2 SNEGSKA (reference sequence). With 4 bases removed from V and 5 bases from J, the gap between germline ends came to 17 bases. There are 14 residues in the CDR3. The CDR3 DNA is TGCAGTGCTACCCCCTGGGGGGATGGGGAGACCCAGTACTTC. It specifies CSATPWGDGETQYF.